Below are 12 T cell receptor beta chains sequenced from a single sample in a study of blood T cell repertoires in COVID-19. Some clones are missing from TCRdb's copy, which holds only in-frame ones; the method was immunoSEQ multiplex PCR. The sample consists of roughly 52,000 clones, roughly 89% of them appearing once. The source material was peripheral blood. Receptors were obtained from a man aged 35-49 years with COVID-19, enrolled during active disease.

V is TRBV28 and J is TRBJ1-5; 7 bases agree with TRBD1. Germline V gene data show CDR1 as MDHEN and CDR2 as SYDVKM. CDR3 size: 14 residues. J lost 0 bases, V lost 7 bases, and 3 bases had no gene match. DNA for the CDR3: TGTGCCAGCAAAGGGACAGTTAGCAATCAGCCCCAGCATTTT. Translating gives CASKGTVSNQPQHF. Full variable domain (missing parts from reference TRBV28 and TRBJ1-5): DVKVTQSSRYLVKRTGEKVFLECVQDMDHENMFWYRQDPGLGLRLIYFSYDVKMKEKGDIPEGYSVSREKKERFSLILESASTNQTSMYLCASKGTVSNQPQHFGDGTRLSIL.

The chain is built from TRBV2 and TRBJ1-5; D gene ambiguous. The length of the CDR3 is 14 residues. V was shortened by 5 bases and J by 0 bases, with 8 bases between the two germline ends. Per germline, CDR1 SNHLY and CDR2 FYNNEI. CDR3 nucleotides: TGTGCCAGCAGTTCCCAGTATAGCAATCAGCCCCAGCATTTT. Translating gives CASSSQYSNQPQHF.

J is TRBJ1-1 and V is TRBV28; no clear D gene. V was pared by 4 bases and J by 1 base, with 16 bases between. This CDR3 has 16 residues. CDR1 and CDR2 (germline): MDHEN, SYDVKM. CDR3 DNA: TGTGCCAGCAGTTATCCCTTACAACCTCCGAACACTGAAGCTTTCTTT. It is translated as CASSYPLQPPNTEAFF.

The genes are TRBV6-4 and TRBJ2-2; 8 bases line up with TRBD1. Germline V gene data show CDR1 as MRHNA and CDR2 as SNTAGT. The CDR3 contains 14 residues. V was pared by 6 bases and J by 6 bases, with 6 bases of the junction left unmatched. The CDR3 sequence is CASRRQGAAGELFF. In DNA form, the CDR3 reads TGTGCCAGCAGGCGGCAGGGGGCGGCCGGGGAGCTGTTTTTT.

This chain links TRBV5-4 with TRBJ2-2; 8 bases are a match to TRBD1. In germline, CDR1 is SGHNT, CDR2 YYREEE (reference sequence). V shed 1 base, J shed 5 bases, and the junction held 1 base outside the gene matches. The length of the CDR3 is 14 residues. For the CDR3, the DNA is TGTGCCAGCAGCTTGACAGGGGGGACCGGGGAGCTGTTTTTT. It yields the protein CASSLTGGTGELFF.

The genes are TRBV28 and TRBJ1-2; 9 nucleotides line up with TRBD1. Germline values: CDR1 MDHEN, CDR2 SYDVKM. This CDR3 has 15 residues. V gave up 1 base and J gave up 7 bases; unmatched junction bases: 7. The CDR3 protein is CASSLSTGGGGGYTF. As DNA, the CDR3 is TGTGCCAGCAGTTTATCCACAGGGGGCGGAGGTGGCTACACCTTC.

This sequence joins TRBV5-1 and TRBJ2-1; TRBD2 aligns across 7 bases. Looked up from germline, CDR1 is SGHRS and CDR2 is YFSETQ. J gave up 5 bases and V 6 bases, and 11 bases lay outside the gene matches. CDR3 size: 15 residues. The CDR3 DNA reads TGCGCCAGCACCCCAGGGTGGGGAGGGGACAATGAGCAGTTCTTC. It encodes CASTPGWGGDNEQFF.

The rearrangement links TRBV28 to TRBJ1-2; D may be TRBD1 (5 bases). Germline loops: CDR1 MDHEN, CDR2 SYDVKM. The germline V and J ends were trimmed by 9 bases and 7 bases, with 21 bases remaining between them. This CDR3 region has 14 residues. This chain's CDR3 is CASLGHSPLLGYTF. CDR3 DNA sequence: TGTGCCAGTCTCGGACATTCCCCTCTTCTTGGCTACACCTTC.

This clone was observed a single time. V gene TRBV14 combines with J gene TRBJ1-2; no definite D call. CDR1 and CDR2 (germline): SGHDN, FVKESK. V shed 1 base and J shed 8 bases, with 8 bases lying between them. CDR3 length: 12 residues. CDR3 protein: CASSQVTEGYTF. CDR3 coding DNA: TGTGCCAGCAGCCAAGTAACTGAGGGCTACACCTTC.

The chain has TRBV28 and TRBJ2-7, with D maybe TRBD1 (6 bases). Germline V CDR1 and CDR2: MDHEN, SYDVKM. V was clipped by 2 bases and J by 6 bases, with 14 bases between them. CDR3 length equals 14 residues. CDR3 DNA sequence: TGTGCCAGCAGTTTAACCCCACAGGGATCCGAGCAGTACTTC. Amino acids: CASSLTPQGSEQYF.

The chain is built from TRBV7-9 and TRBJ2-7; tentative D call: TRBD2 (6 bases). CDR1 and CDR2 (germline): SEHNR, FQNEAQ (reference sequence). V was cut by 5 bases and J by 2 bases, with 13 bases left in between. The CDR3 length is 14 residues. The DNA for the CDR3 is TGTGCCAGCAGCCCGGGGGACTGGGCCTACGAGCAGTACTTC. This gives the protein CASSPGDWAYEQYF.

CDR3 DNA sequence: TGCGCCAGCAGCGAAACACACAGGGGGCCTCCCTCTGGAAACACCATATATTTT. This codes for CASSETHRGPPSGNTIYF. J is TRBJ1-3 and V is TRBV4-1, with 9 bases identical to TRBD1. The CDR3 covers 18 residues. Germline V CDR1 and CDR2: MGHRA, YSYEKL. V trimming: 5 bases; J trimming: 0 bases; junction bases outside the gene matches: 11.